This note documents a single TCR beta chain sequence. Study processing details: The authors estimated nucleated cell counts from reference gene primer amplification. Libraries were prepared by immunoSEQ multiplex PCR; TCRdb keeps only in-frame clonotypes and omits some of them. That table supplies the V and J calls and clone size; D and trimming were determined from the DNA. The profile shows over 60,000 clones, around 86% of them singletons. The CDR3 is 14 residues long. The V and J ends lost 7 bases and 7 bases respectively, with 17 bases between them. CDR1 and CDR2 from the germline V gene are MNHEY and SVGAGI. This specimen comes from a study of blood T cell repertoires in COVID-19. Study at large: COVID-19 samples collected from the United States, Italy and Spain covered acute and convalescent phases. In each case, the material was cDNA or gDNA derived from T cells, B-cell-depleted T cells, or PBMCs.

The chain couples TRBV6-5 to TRBJ2-1; D is possibly TRBD1 (6 bases). This clonotype originated in a man between 40 and 49 years old with acute or convalescent COVID-19. The material sequenced was peripheral blood. Here the CDR3 DNA reads TGTGCCAGCAAGGACAGAACTACTGGGAATGAGCAGTTCTTC. Translating it yields CASKDRTTGNEQFF.